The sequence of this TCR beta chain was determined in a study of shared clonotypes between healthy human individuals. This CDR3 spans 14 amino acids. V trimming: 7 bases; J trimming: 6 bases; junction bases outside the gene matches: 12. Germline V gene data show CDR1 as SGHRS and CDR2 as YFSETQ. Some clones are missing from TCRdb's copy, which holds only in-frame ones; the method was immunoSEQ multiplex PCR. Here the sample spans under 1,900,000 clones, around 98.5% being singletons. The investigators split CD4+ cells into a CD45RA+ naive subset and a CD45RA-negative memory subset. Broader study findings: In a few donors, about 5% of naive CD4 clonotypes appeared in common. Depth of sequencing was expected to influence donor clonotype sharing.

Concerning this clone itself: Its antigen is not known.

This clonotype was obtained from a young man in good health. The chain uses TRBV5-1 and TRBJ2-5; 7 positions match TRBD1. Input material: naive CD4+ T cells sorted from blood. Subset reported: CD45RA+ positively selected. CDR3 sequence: CASAASTGEKTQYF. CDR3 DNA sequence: TGCGCCAGCGCCGCTTCAACAGGGGAAAAGACCCAGTACTTC.